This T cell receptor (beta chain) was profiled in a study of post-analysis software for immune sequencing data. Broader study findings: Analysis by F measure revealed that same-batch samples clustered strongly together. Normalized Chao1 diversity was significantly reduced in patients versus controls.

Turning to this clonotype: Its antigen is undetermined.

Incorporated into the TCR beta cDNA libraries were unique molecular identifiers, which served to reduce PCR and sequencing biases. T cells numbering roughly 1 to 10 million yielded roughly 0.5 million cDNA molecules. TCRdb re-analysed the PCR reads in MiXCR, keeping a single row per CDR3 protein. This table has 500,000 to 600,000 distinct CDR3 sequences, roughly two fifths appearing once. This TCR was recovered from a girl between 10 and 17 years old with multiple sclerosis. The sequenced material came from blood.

The CDR3 nucleotides are TGTGCCATCAGTGGTGGCGAGGGCGATGAGCAGTTCTTC. This gives the protein CAISGGEGDEQFF. This chain links TRBV10-3 with TRBJ2-1, with D maybe TRBD2 (5 bases). Between the trimmed V and J ends, which lost 4 bases and 8 bases, there was a span of 12 bases. CDR3 length: 13 residues. Looked up from germline, CDR1 is ENHRY and CDR2 is SYGVKD.